The present TCR beta chain was sequenced within a study of response to subunit inactivated influenza vaccine. The study's findings and limits: Few additional T cells are recruited per seasonal influenza vaccination, authors suggested.

This clonotype was found many times. What it binds is not known. TCRdb reprocessed the RT-PCR reads with MiXCR, giving one entry per CDR3 protein. The data hold 500,000 to 600,000 distinct CDR3 sequences, with approximately 13% observed a single time. The specimen was PBMCs from blood, collected 35 to 45 days after vaccination. The receptor comes from a man between 45 and 60 years old who received an inactivated influenza vaccine.

The CDR3 is CASSLAGNNEQFF. As DNA, the CDR3 is TGCGCCAGCAGCTTGGCTGGAAACAATGAGCAGTTCTTC. The V call is TRBV5-1, the J call TRBJ2-1; unclear D gene. This CDR3 comprises 13 residues. Per germline, CDR1 SGHRS and CDR2 YFSETQ. Trimming took off 0 bases at V and 5 bases at J, with 6 bases between the two ends.